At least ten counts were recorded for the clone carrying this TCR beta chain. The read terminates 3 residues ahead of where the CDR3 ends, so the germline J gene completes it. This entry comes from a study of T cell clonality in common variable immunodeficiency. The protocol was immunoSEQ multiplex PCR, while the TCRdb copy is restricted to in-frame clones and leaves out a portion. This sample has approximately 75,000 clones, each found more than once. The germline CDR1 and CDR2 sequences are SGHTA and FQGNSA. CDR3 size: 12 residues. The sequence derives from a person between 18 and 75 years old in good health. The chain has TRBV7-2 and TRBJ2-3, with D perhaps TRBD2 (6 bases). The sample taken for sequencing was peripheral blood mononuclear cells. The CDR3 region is CASSSRGLAQYF. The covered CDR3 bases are TGTGCCAGCAGCTCGAGGGGACTTGCG.